This passage covers 14 T cell receptor beta chains from one sample sequenced in a study of shared clonotypes between healthy human individuals. Some clones are missing from TCRdb's copy, which holds only in-frame ones; the method was immunoSEQ multiplex PCR. This table has over 850,000 clones, approximately 80% appearing once. Sample: memory CD4+ T cells from PBMCs. Subset specified: CD45RA-negative fraction. The receptors were gathered from a man aged 18 to 35 in good health. Some clones in this sample may be carry-over from other donors' samples.

Note on this clone: Other nucleotide sequences from this sample produce the same CDR3. The chain carries TRBV11-3 and TRBJ2-7; no firm D call. V was cut by 0 bases and J by 0 bases, with 9 bases left in between. CDR1 and CDR2 from the germline V gene are SGHNT and YENEEA. The length of the CDR3 is 15 residues. The DNA for the CDR3 is TGTGCCAGCAGCTTAGATTATAGGAGCTCCTACGAGCAGTACTTC. Amino acid sequence: CASSLDYRSSYEQYF.

This clone was picked up many times. The chain carries TRBV7-9 and TRBJ2-5; no firm D call. V lost 6 bases, J lost 2 bases, and 10 bases lay in between. This CDR3 spans 13 amino acids. From germline, CDR1 is SEHNR and CDR2 FQNEAQ (reference sequence). The CDR3 loop is CASRHRTQETQYF. DNA of the CDR3: TGTGCCAGCAGACACCGGACGCAAGAGACCCAGTACTTC.

This clone came up a few times. The chain combines TRBV28 with TRBJ2-1; 7 bases align to TRBD1. This CDR3 spans 12 amino acids. Germline V CDR1 and CDR2: MDHEN, SYDVKM. After removal of 6 bases from V and 9 bases from J, the junction contained 5 bases not matched to a gene. CDR3 in DNA: TGTGCCAGCAGGACAGGGAACGGTGAGCAGTTCTTC. Translated: CASRTGNGEQFF.

The V and J genes are TRBV5-5 and TRBJ1-5, with 8 bases identical to TRBD1. The ends lost 4 bases at V and 6 bases at J; junction bases unmatched: 9. CDR3 size: 15 residues. Looked up from germline, CDR1 is SGHKS and CDR2 is YYEKEE (reference sequence). CDR3 sequence reads: CASSQLDRVGQPQHF. In DNA, the CDR3 is TGTGCCAGCAGCCAGTTGGACAGGGTCGGTCAGCCCCAGCATTTT.

There are a few counts of this clone. The V gene is TRBV5-4, the J gene TRBJ1-1; D remains unclear. This CDR3 region has 11 residues. Germline V lookup: CDR1 SGHNT, CDR2 YYREEE (reference sequence). Trimming took off 4 bases at V and 9 bases at J, with 10 bases between the two ends. The CDR3 protein is CASSRRSQAFF. CDR3 bases: TGTGCCAGCAGCCGCCGGTCCCAAGCTTTCTTT.

The CDR3, as DNA: TGTGCCAGCATCGACAGCTCTGGGGCCAACGTCCTGACTTTC. It specifies CASIDSSGANVLTF. This sequence joins TRBV28 and TRBJ2-6; maybe TRBD1 (5 bases). The CDR3 loop spans 14 amino acids. CDR1 and CDR2 (germline): MDHEN, SYDVKM. The V end was cut by 7 bases, the J end by 0 bases, with 7 bases between.

In its sample, this clone was seen a few times. The chain uses TRBV5-4 and TRBJ2-1; TRBD2 aligns across 9 bases. In germline, CDR1 is SGHNT, CDR2 YYREEE (reference sequence). V dropped 4 bases and J dropped 11; count of bases not matched to a gene: 10. The CDR3 length is 14 residues. The CDR3 loop reads CASSTGGPSGKQFF. The CDR3 bases are TGTGCCAGCAGCACGGGAGGCCCTAGCGGGAAGCAGTTCTTC.

V is TRBV13 and J is TRBJ2-3; no clear D. Germline values: CDR1 PRHDT, CDR2 FYEKMQ (reference sequence). V lost 4 bases to trimming and J lost 3 bases, with 11 bases between them. This CDR3 comprises 14 residues. As DNA, the CDR3 is TGTGCCAGCAGCTGGATTGAGGCAACAGATACGCAGTATTTT. The encoded protein is CASSWIEATDTQYF.

The CDR3 region is CASSLRGEAKRYEQYF. In DNA form, the CDR3 reads TGTGCCAGCAGCTTGCGAGGGGAAGCTAAACGCTACGAGCAGTACTTC. The chain combines TRBV5-6 with TRBJ2-7; D is tentatively TRBD1 or TRBD2 (5 bases each). The V end lost 1 base, the J end lost 3 bases, and 17 bases lay between the germline ends. The germline CDR1 and CDR2 sequences are SGHDT and YYEEEE. This CDR3 is 16 amino acids long.

This chain connects TRBV15 to TRBJ1-2; 7 bases agree with TRBD1. Germline V gene data show CDR1 as LNHNV and CDR2 as YYDKDF (reference sequence). V lost 5 bases to trimming and J lost 2 bases; unmatched junction nucleotides: 8. The CDR3 is made up of 15 amino acids. Here the CDR3 reads CATSPKPGQNYGYTF. The CDR3 DNA is TGTGCCACCAGCCCAAAACCGGGACAGAACTATGGCTACACCTTC.

This chain joins TRBV4-3 and TRBJ2-7, with 12 bases matching TRBD2. V was clipped by 7 bases and J by 2 bases; unmatched bases: 6. The germline CDR1 and CDR2 sequences are LGHNA and YSLEER. There are 15 residues in the CDR3. CDR3 nucleotide sequence: TGCGCCAGCACCACTAGCGGGAGGTGGACCTACGAGCAGTACTTC. Translating it yields CASTTSGRWTYEQYF.

CDR3 protein: CASRTAHFAGNTIYF. In DNA, the CDR3 is TGTGCCAGTAGGACGGCCCACTTCGCTGGAAACACCATATATTTT. The chain is built from TRBV19 and TRBJ1-3; D call uncertain. Trimming shortened V by 6 bases and J by 2 bases, and 14 bases separated the two germline ends. Per germline, CDR1 LNHDA and CDR2 SQIVND (reference sequence). This CDR3 comprises 15 residues.

The J gene is TRBJ1-5, the V gene TRBV10-2; no clear D. Per germline, CDR1 WSHSY and CDR2 SAAADI. The germline V and J ends were trimmed by 5 bases and 5 bases, with 13 bases remaining between them. The CDR3 runs 14 residues. Here the CDR3 DNA reads TGCGCCAGCAGTCCGGTCGGAGTCGATCAGCCCCAGCATTTT. It yields the protein CASSPVGVDQPQHF.

This clone came up a few times. Distinct nucleotide sequences in the sample also encode this CDR3. The gene calls are TRBV2 and TRBJ1-1; possibly TRBD1 for D (6 bases). CDR3 length: 13 residues. The germline V gene has CDR1 SNHLY and CDR2 FYNNEI. Between the trimmed V and J ends, which lost 5 bases and 1 base, there was a span of 8 bases. Here the CDR3 DNA reads TGTGCCAGCAGTCAACAGGGGAACACTGAAGCTTTCTTT. It codes for CASSQQGNTEAFF. Full variable domain (outside the CDR3, taken from reference TRBV2 and TRBJ1-1): EPEVTQTPSHQVTQMGQEVILRCVPISNHLYFYWYRQILGQKVEFLVSFYNNEISEKSEIFDDQFSVERPDGSNFTLKIRSTKLEDSAMYFCASSQQGNTEAFFGQGTRLTVV.